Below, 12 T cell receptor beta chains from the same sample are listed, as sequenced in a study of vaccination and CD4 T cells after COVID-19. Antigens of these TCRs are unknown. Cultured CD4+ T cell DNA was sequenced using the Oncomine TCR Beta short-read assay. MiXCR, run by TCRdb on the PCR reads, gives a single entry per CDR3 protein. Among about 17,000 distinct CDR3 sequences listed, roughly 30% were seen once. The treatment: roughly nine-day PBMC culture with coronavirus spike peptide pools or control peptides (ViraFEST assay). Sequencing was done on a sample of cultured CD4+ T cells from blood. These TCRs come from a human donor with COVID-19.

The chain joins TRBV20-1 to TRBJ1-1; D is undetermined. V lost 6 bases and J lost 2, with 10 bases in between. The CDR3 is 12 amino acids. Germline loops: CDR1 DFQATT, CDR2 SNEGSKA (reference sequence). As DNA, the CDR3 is TGCAGTGCCGCCGGCCGAAACACTGAAGCTTTCTTT. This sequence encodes CSAAGRNTEAFF.

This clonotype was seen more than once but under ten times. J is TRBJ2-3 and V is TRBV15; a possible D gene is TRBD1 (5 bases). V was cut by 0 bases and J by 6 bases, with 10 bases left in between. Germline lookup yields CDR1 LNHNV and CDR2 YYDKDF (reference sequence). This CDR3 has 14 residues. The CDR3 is CATSRDRGSDTQYF. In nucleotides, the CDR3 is TGTGCCACCAGCAGAGATAGGGGATCGGATACGCAGTATTTT.

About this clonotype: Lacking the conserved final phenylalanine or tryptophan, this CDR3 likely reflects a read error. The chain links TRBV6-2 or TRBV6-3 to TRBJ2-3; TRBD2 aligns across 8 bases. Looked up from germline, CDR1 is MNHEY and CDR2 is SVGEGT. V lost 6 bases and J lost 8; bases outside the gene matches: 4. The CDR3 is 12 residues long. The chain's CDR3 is CASSSGGLTQYL. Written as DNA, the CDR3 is TGTGCCAGCAGCTCGGGGGGGCTTACGCAGTATCTT.

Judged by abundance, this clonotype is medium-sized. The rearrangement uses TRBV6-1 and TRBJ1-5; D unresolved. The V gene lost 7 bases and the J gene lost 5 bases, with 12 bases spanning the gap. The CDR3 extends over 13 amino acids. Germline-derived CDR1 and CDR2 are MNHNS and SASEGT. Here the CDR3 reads CASTWTGDQPQHF. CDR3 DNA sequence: TGTGCCAGCACCTGGACGGGCGATCAGCCCCAGCATTTT.

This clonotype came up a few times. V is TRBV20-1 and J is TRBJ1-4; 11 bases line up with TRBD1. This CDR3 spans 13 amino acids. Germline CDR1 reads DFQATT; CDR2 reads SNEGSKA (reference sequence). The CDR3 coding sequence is TGCATCGCGGGGGGACAGGGGGTAGAAAAACTGTTTTTT. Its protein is CIAGGQGVEKLFF.

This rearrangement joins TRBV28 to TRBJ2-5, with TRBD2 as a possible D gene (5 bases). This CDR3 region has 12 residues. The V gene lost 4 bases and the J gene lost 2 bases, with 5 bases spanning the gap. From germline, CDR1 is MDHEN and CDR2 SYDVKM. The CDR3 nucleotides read TGTGCCAGCAGTTCGGGGCAAGAGACCCAGTACTTC. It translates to CASSSGQETQYF. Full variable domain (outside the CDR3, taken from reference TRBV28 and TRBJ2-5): DVKVTQSSRYLVKRTGEKVFLECVQDMDHENMFWYRQDPGLGLRLIYFSYDVKMKEKGDIPEGYSVSREKKERFSLILESASTNQTSMYLCASSSGQETQYFGPGTRLLVL.

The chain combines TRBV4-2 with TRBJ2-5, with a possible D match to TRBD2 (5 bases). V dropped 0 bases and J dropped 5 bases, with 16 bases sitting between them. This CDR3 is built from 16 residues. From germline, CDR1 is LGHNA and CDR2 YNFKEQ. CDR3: CASSQESRGPGETQYF. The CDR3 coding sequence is TGTGCCAGCAGCCAAGAGTCAAGAGGGCCCGGGGAGACCCAGTACTTC.

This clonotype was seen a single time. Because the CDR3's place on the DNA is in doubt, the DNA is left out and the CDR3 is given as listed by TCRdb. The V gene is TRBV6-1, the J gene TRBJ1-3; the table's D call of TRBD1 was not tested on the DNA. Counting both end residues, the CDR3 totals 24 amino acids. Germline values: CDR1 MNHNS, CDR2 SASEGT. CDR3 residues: CASTNQTSMYLCASVTGGGNTIYF.

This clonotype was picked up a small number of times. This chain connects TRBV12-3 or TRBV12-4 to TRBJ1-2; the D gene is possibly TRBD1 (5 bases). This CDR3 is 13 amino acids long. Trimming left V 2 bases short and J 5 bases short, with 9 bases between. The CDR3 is CASSLPPGYGYTF. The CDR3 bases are TGTGCCAGCAGTTTACCTCCAGGGTATGGCTACACCTTC.

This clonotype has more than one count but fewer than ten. In DNA form, the CDR3 reads TGTGCCAGCAGTTTACGGGACAGTACTAACTATGGCTACACCTTC. This sequence encodes CASSLRDSTNYGYTF. The rearrangement joins TRBV27 to TRBJ1-2, with 7 bases aligning to TRBD1. The CDR3 is made up of 15 amino acids. Germline CDR1 MNHEY, CDR2 SMNVEV (reference sequence). With 2 bases clipped from V and 0 bases from J, the junction kept 3 bases outside the gene matches.

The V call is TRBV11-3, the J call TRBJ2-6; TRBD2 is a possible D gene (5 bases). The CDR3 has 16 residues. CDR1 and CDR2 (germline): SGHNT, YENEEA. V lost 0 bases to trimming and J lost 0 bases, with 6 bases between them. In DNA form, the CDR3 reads TGTGCCAGCAGCTTAGAGGCGGGCTCTGGGGCCAACGTCCTGACTTTC. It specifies CASSLEAGSGANVLTF.

This CDR3 reads CASSLGVGMNTEAFF. The CDR3 DNA reads as TGTGCCAGCAGTTTGGGGGTCGGAATGAACACTGAAGCTTTCTTT. This rearrangement joins TRBV27 to TRBJ1-1; TRBD1 might be the D (5 bases). The CDR3 consists of 15 residues. V was cut by 3 bases and J by 0 bases, with 11 bases left in between. The germline CDR1 and CDR2 sequences are MNHEY and SMNVEV (reference sequence).